This TCR beta chain is drawn from a study of blood T cell repertoires in COVID-19 (dated by TCRdb to 2018 to 2020). With regard to the full study: Collaborator samples came from the United States, Italy and Spain and covered acute and convalescent phases of COVID-19. Samples came from the ongoing ImmuneRACE study (first 160 participants) plus 1,254 subjects from 6 global collaborators. The sample metadata nearly always contained a de-identified subject ID, COVID-19 status, age in years and sex. Where available, HLA class I and class II types were obtained from metadata supplied by the sample provider rather than from assay-based typing. The repertoires were made available in a free public database intended to serve as a resource for research on the immune response to SARS-CoV-2. The dataset comprised deeply sampled blood TCRbeta repertoires from subjects exposed to, actively infected with, or recovered from COVID-19. The material from the prospective study consisted of cDNA or gDNA derived from T cells, B-cell-depleted T cells, or PBMCs.

TCRbeta CDR3 regions were amplified from genomic DNA using the immunoSEQ Assay, a bias-controlled multiplex PCR. The study's own analysis went as follows. Nucleated cell counts per sample were estimated from amplification of reference gene primers within the assay. To quantify the absolute abundance of each unique TCRbeta CDR3 rearrangement, sequence reads were collapsed and filtered. For each sample, productive Simpson clonality was calculated as the square root of Simpson's diversity index across productive rearrangements. TCRdb limited this immuneACCESS table to in-frame rearrangements with V and J called. A share of clones is missing; checked studies link under half to unresolved V genes, and the rest is unexplained. The DNA was the basis for D and trimming; V, J and clone size are from that table. The sample yields about 250,000 clones; about 88% were counted once. Jointly, the top ten make up about 3% of the sample.

Enrolling through a virtual design, the prospective study's participants ranged in age from about 18 to 100 years and lived across about two dozen United States geographic areas. To assign participants to cohorts, the prospective study relied on clinical history that participants themselves reported in a screening survey and a study questionnaire. Recovered participants in ImmuneRACE Cohort 3 were defined as having two consecutive negative NP/OP PCR tests, clearance from a healthcare professional, or resolution of symptoms. Each participant in the prospective study had whole blood, serum and a nasopharyngeal or oropharyngeal swab collected by mobile phlebotomists. Prospective study participants could optionally give additional blood draws and questionnaires over a 2-month period. Blood samples from the prospective study were shipped frozen or at room temperature prior to DNA extraction. General findings and caveats noted by the study authors: The quantity of clinical and demographic metadata differed by source and by participant and was supplied without curation.

According to the germline V gene (reference sequence), CDR1 reads SEHNR and CDR2 reads FQNEAQ. The CDR3, from cysteine to phenylalanine, totals 17 residues. The kept DNA is CDR3 alone, 51 bases in frame from the first base. V ends up 4 bases short and J 9 bases short, with an unmatched junction base count of 12. The table lists this clone with a count of one. This clone's antigen is unknown. The input lacks base qualities; no much larger clone sits a single base away. The sequencing input was PBMCs or T cells enriched from blood (not recorded which). The rearranged chain carries TRBV7-9 and TRBJ2-1, with 13 junctional bases fitting TRBD2. This TCR was recovered from a woman between 50 and 59 years old who had recovered from COVID-19. The CDR3 in this case is CASSYILTSGRIGEQFF. The nucleotides read TGTGCCAGCAGCTACATTCTGACTAGCGGGAGGATAGGTGAGCAGTTCTTC.